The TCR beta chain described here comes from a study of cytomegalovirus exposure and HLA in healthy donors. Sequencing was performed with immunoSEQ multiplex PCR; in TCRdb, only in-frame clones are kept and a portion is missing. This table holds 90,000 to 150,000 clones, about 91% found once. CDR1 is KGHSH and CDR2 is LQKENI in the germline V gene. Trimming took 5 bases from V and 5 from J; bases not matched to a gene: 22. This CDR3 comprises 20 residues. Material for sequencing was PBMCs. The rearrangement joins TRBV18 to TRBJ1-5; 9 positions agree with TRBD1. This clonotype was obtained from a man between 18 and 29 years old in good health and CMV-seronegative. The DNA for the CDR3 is TGTGCCAGCTCAAAAGCCGGGACAGGGATGATTGGTGACAGGGATCAGCCCCAGCATTTT. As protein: CASSKAGTGMIGDRDQPQHF.